These 17 T cell receptor beta chains originate from one sample sequenced in a study of shared clonotypes between healthy human individuals. Here immunoSEQ multiplex PCR was the method, and the copy in TCRdb shows in-frame clones only, minus some. The table lists more than 900,000 clones, 75% to 85% of them singletons. Sequencing input: memory CD4+ T cells from PBMCs. The subset here: CD45RA-negative fraction. These receptors all stem from a man aged 18 to 35 in good health. Some clones in this sample may be carry-over from other donors' samples.

V is TRBV5-5 and J is TRBJ2-3; unclear D gene. Germline V gene lookup returns CDR1 SGHKS and CDR2 YYEKEE (reference sequence). Trimming left V 1 base short and J 0 bases short, with 6 bases between. The CDR3 totals 14 residues. As DNA, the CDR3 is TGTGCCAGCAGCTTGTACTTGAGCACAGATACGCAGTATTTT. It translates to CASSLYLSTDTQYF.

This chain joins TRBV2 and TRBJ2-4; D might be TRBD1 or TRBD2, each matching 5 bases. Trimming pared 4 bases from V and 8 bases from J, leaving 9 bases between. Germline V gene data show CDR1 as SNHLY and CDR2 as FYNNEI. The length of the CDR3 is 12 residues. The CDR3 reads CASSVLGDIQYF. The CDR3 DNA sequence: TGTGCCAGCAGTGTTCTGGGGGACATTCAGTACTTC.

This clone has just a few counts. The rearrangement joins TRBV7-2 to TRBJ2-7; the D is unclear. V dropped 2 bases and J dropped 2 bases, with 10 bases sitting between them. This CDR3 contains 14 residues. Germline V CDR1 and CDR2: SGHTA, FQGNSA. Here the CDR3 DNA reads TGTGCCAGCAGCTTAAACCGCATTACCTACGAGCAGTACTTC. This codes for CASSLNRITYEQYF.

The chain couples TRBV29-1 to TRBJ2-5, with TRBD2 matching over 12 bases. The CDR3 is 15 residues long. CDR1 and CDR2 from the germline V gene are SQVTM and ANQGSEA. Germline trimming cut 3 bases from V and 4 bases from J; bases unmatched to any gene: 6. This CDR3 is CSVDLLAGGGETQYF. The DNA of the CDR3 is TGCAGCGTTGATCTACTAGCGGGAGGAGGAGAGACCCAGTACTTC. The full variable domain, rest sourced from reference TRBV29-1 and TRBJ2-5, is SAVISQKPSRDICQRGTSLTIQCQVDSQVTMMFWYRQQPGQSLTLIATANQGSEATYESGFVIDKFPISRPNLTFSTLTVSNMSPEDSSIYLCSVDLLAGGGETQYFGPGTRLLVL.

The CDR3 loop reads CASSLAWTGQGWGEQFF. CDR3 nucleotides: TGTGCCAGCAGCTTAGCCTGGACCGGACAGGGTTGGGGTGAGCAGTTCTTC. This rearrangement joins TRBV11-1 to TRBJ2-1; 8 bases match TRBD1. This CDR3 comprises 17 residues. J lost 9 bases, V lost 0 bases, and 13 bases had no gene match. Germline CDR1 is SGHAT and CDR2 is FQDESV (reference sequence).

The J gene is TRBJ2-5, the V gene TRBV2, with D unresolved. Deletions cut 1 base from V and 4 bases from J, with 7 bases between. CDR3 length equals 13 residues. Germline values: CDR1 SNHLY, CDR2 FYNNEI. CDR3 residues: CASSEEALETQYF. CDR3 DNA sequence: TGTGCCAGCAGTGAAGAGGCCCTAGAGACCCAGTACTTC. Full variable domain (outside the CDR3, taken from reference TRBV2 and TRBJ2-5): EPEVTQTPSHQVTQMGQEVILRCVPISNHLYFYWYRQILGQKVEFLVSFYNNEISEKSEIFDDQFSVERPDGSNFTLKIRSTKLEDSAMYFCASSEEALETQYFGPGTRLLVL.

The chain links TRBV4-3 to TRBJ2-3; TRBD2 aligns across 11 bases. The germline CDR1 and CDR2 sequences are LGHNA and YSLEER. This CDR3 is built from 16 residues. Losses at the gene ends were 2 bases for V and 1 base for J; bases not matched to a gene: 2. As DNA, the CDR3 is TGCGCCAGCAGCCAACTGGGACTAGCGGGCACAGATACGCAGTATTTT. Protein product: CASSQLGLAGTDTQYF.

V usage is TRBV19 and J usage is TRBJ2-3; D remains ambiguous. CDR3 length: 14 residues. The ends were cut back, 1 base at V and 4 bases at J, with 9 bases in the middle. CDR1 LNHDA and CDR2 SQIVND come from the germline V gene (reference sequence). The CDR3 DNA sequence: TGTGCCAGTAGTATAGGGGGAAACGCAGATACGCAGTATTTT. This codes for CASSIGGNADTQYF. The complete variable domain, with remaining parts taken from reference TRBV19 and TRBJ2-3, reads DGGITQSPKYLFRKEGQNVTLSCEQNLNHDAMYWYRQDPGQGLRLIYYSQIVNDFQKGDIAEGYSVSREKKESFPLTVTSAQKNPTAFYLCASSIGGNADTQYFGPGTRLTVL.

The rearrangement links TRBV5-6 to TRBJ2-5, with TRBD1 as a possible D gene (6 bases). Germline CDR1 and CDR2: SGHDT and YYEEEE. The ends were cut back, 0 bases at V and 1 base at J, with 13 bases in the middle. The CDR3 runs to 16 residues. CDR3 in amino acids: CASSLDHGQTQETQYF. CDR3 bases: TGTGCCAGCAGCTTGGACCACGGACAGACCCAAGAGACCCAGTACTTC.

The J gene is TRBJ1-4, the V gene TRBV7-9, with TRBD1 matching over 7 bases. Per germline, CDR1 SEHNR and CDR2 FQNEAQ (reference sequence). The CDR3 length is 16 residues. Trimming took 5 bases from V and 7 from J; bases not matched to a gene: 13. The CDR3 region has the DNA TGTGCCAGCAGCCCCTTACCCTCGGGACAGATTGAAAAACTGTTTTTT. Protein product: CASSPLPSGQIEKLFF. Complete variable domain (other parts from reference TRBV7-9 and TRBJ1-4): DTGVSQNPRHKITKRGQNVTFRCDPISEHNRLYWYRQTLGQGPEFLTYFQNEAQLEKSRLLSDRFSAERPKGSFSTLEIQRTEQGDSAMYLCASSPLPSGQIEKLFFGSGTQLSVL.

Of note for this clone: Only one base separates this from a far larger clonotype, so it likely reflects a read error. This sample includes further DNA sequences coding for the same CDR3. The chain carries TRBV7-8 and TRBJ1-2, with D unresolved. Germline CDR1 SGHVS, CDR2 FQNEAQ. CDR3 length: 14 amino acids. The V end was cut by 0 bases, the J end by 2 bases, with 7 bases between. The CDR3, as DNA: TGTGCCAGCAGCTTAGCGTCCGGAAACTATGGCTACACCTTC. This encodes CASSLASGNYGYTF.

This clone has at least ten counts. V and J are TRBV29-1 and TRBJ2-7; D is ambiguous. V was trimmed by 6 bases and J by 4 bases, leaving 13 bases between them. The CDR3 sequence is 12 residues long. Per the germline V gene, CDR1 is SQVTM and CDR2 is ANQGSEA. For the CDR3, the DNA is TGCAGCGTACAAAGCGATACGTACGAGCAGTACTTC. Translated: CSVQSDTYEQYF.

This clone was counted a few times. The chain couples TRBV18 to TRBJ1-2, with unresolved D. The CDR3 length is 16 residues. CDR1 and CDR2 (germline): KGHSH, LQKENI. The V end lost 2 bases, the J end lost 3 bases, and 16 bases lay between the germline ends. Written as DNA, the CDR3 is TGTGCCAGCTCACCAACAACCTTAACACCGGACTATGGCTACACCTTC. Translated, it gives CASSPTTLTPDYGYTF. The full variable domain, rest sourced from reference TRBV18 and TRBJ1-2, is NAGVMQNPRHLVRRRGQEARLRCSPMKGHSHVYWYRQLPEEGLKFMVYLQKENIIDESGMPKERFSAEFPKEGPSILRIQQVVRGDSAAYFCASSPTTLTPDYGYTFGSGTRLTVV.

The V call is TRBV19, the J call TRBJ1-5; D might be TRBD1 (5 bases). CDR1 is LNHDA, CDR2 SQIVND, per germline (reference sequence). Between the trimmed V and J ends, which lost 3 bases and 0 bases, there was a span of 9 bases. The CDR3 loop spans 15 amino acids. The CDR3: CASSMGGVSNQPQHF. The DNA for the CDR3 is TGTGCCAGTAGTATGGGGGGGGTTAGCAATCAGCCCCAGCATTTT.

The CDR3 region is CASSVSTNTEAFF. In DNA form, the CDR3 reads TGTGCCAGTAGTGTCAGTACGAACACTGAAGCTTTCTTT. The chain uses TRBV19 and TRBJ1-1; D is unresolved. The CDR3 spans 13 residues. The ends were cut back, 5 bases at V and 1 base at J, with 8 bases in the middle. CDR1 and CDR2 from the germline V gene are LNHDA and SQIVND (reference sequence).

As DNA, the CDR3 is TGTGCCAGCAGCCCCAGGGTCGGGAGCGGGAGCACGCAGTATTTT. As protein: CASSPRVGSGSTQYF. V usage is TRBV7-3 and J usage is TRBJ2-3, with 8 bases that match TRBD2. Germline CDR1 is SGHTA and CDR2 is FQGTGA. There are 15 residues in the CDR3. The ends lost 5 bases at V and 9 bases at J; junction bases unmatched: 13. The full variable domain, completed using reference TRBV7-3 and TRBJ2-3, is GAGVSQTPSNKVTEKGKYVELRCDPISGHTALYWYRQSLGQGPEFLIYFQGTGAADDSGLPNDRFFAVRPEGSVSTLKIQRTERGDSAVYLCASSPRVGSGSTQYFGPGTRLTVL.

The chain couples TRBV5-1 to TRBJ2-7; D assignment may be TRBD1 or TRBD2 (5 bases each). The germline V and J ends were trimmed by 0 bases and 4 bases, with 11 bases remaining between them. The CDR3 runs to 14 residues. Germline V CDR1 and CDR2: SGHRS, YFSETQ. The CDR3 DNA reads TGCGCCAGCAGCTTGGTGGGGGTAGGGTACGAGCAGTACTTC. It specifies CASSLVGVGYEQYF.